This T cell receptor beta chain was obtained from a study of T-cell reconstitution after alpha-beta-depleted transplantation in children. The library targeted TCRbeta and was prepared with unique molecular identifiers. From the PCR reads, TCRdb called clonotypes with MiXCR, one entry per CDR3 protein. The sample includes about 540,000 distinct CDR3 sequences, approximately 20% of them seen just once. CDR1 is LGHDT, CDR2 YNNKEL, per germline (reference sequence). V trimming: 0 bases; J trimming: 6 bases; junction bases outside the gene matches: 3. CDR3 length: 14 amino acids. The sequence was obtained from a human donor who donated a stem cell graft to a child with acute lymphoblastic leukemia. The material sequenced was PBMCs from the stem cell graft donor, taken from the stem cell graft. The chain joins TRBV3-1 to TRBJ1-2; TRBD1 matches at 8 bases. CDR3 coding DNA: TGTGCCAGCAGCCAAGATTCGGACAGGGATGGCTACACCTTC. Translated, it gives CASSQDSDRDGYTF.